The clone carrying this T cell receptor beta chain was seen only once. Its antigen is as yet unknown. These data belong to a study of high-grade serous ovarian cancer treatment subgroups. The tumor samples were collected prior to definitive surgery or chemotherapy. Sequencing used immunoSEQ multiplex PCR; TCRdb keeps in-frame clones, though not all of them. The sample has about 6,800 clones, more than 65% seen once. Study-wide findings and caveats: These tumor repertoires lack spatial information from bulk sequencing. Tumors within one patient showed repertoire similarity of roughly 0.1 to 0.85.

Trimming at V came to 3 bases and at J to 10 bases, leaving 2 bases not matched to a gene. The germline gives CDR1 SGHDN, CDR2 FVKESK. The CDR3 runs 11 residues. The specimen was tumor tissue. V usage is TRBV14 and J usage is TRBJ1-1, with 7 bases that match TRBD1. The clonotype was recovered from a human donor with high-grade serous ovarian cancer. The CDR3 DNA reads TGTGCCAGCAGCCATACAGGGGCAGCTTTCTTT. Protein sequence: CASSHTGAAFF.